This T cell receptor (beta chain) was identified in a study of long-term antiretroviral therapy in people with HIV. Broader study findings: Following ART, diversity rose but still fell short of transplant donor controls. Clones that had undergone expansion before ART dominated the repertoire at all time points.

Researchers ran immunoSEQ v3.0 at survey level. Target depth was roughly 35,000-55,000 T-cell genomes per sample. TCRdb's table, derived via immunoSEQ multiplex PCR, lists solely in-frame clones and lacks some. The sample consists of roughly 19,000 clones, 86% of them appearing once. V lost 3 bases to trimming and J lost 1 base, with 2 bases between them. CDR3 length: 12 amino acids. Germline V gene data show CDR1 as SNHLY and CDR2 as FYNNEI. Going into DNA extraction, samples held roughly 0.95-11 million cryopreserved PBMC. In regard to this clone: Its antigen is undetermined.

The source material was unsorted PBMCs, sampled 0.5 years after starting antiretroviral therapy. The receptor was isolated from a man aged 35 to 55 with HIV. This chain links TRBV2 with TRBJ2-3, with D uncertain. The CDR3 DNA reads TGTGCCAGCAGTGACGGCACAGATACGCAGTATTTT. Its translation: CASSDGTDTQYF.